The clone carrying this T cell receptor (beta chain) appeared many times. Its matching antigen is unknown. TCR beta cDNA came from about 0.55 ug total RNA, primed with a constant-region primer. What produced the TCR beta libraries was three nested multiplex PCR rounds using slightly modified ARM-PCR. Investigators reported that the first two PCR rounds, at 10 cycles each, used TRBV1-TRBV30 forward primers with a C-beta reverse primer. TCRdb reprocessed the multiplex PCR reads with MiXCR, giving one entry per CDR3 protein. Of around 120,000 distinct CDR3 sequences in the sample, 50% to 65% are singletons; the top ten hold approximately 9.7%. Germline V gene data show CDR1 as SQVTM and CDR2 as ANQGSEA. The CDR3 extends over 10 amino acids. V shed 7 bases and J shed 4 bases, with 5 bases lying between them. The data were taken from a study of tumor-infiltrating lymphocytes in primary liver carcinoma. The wider study: Samples gave roughly 3.65 to 7.13 million productive TCRbeta reads, similar across tissue types.

Co-extracted RNA and DNA came from 20-30 mg of unsorted bulk tissue. There were five separate regions sampled from each tumor. General study results and limits: It was in tumors, not blood, that the top-250-clone fraction was significantly higher (p = 0.039).

The origin of this receptor is an older woman with primary liver carcinoma and hepatitis B virus infection. The material sequenced was liver tumor tissue from sampling region 1. The subset was: tumor region T1, superior pole. The chain is built from TRBV29-1 and TRBJ2-1; D is undetermined. This CDR3 reads CSGVYNEQFF. DNA for the CDR3: TGCAGCGGGGTTTACAATGAGCAGTTCTTC.